The text below deals with one TCR beta chain. The antigen is not known. Trimming left V 0 bases short and J 5 bases short, with 9 bases between. From germline, CDR1 is MGHRA and CDR2 YSYEKL. This CDR3 is built from 14 residues. This record belongs to a study of siplizumab effects on memory and regulatory T cells. Sequenced by immunoSEQ multiplex PCR; TCRdb stores in-frame clones only, minus some. Of some 53,000 clones detected, less than 98% appear once; the ten largest clones hold 0.55% to 0.65%. Points from the study as a whole: Greater diversity than memory cells seemed evident in naive T cells, which also appeared to be major alloresponse contributors.

The sequence was obtained from a human donor in good health. Sequencing was carried out using naive CD4+ T cells sorted from blood. The gene calls are TRBV4-1 and TRBJ2-3; D is unresolved. CDR3 DNA sequence: TGCGCCAGCAGCCAAGAATTAGCTAGAGATACGCAGTATTTT. Protein: CASSQELARDTQYF.